One and the same sample provided the 22 T cell receptor beta chains below, sequenced in a study of OX40 agonist ivuxolimab in advanced cancers. Method: immunoSEQ multiplex PCR; TCRdb's copy keeps in-frame clones and lacks some. The table shows 30,000 to 40,000 clones, with 60% to 85% occurring only once. Specimen: CD4+ or CD8+ T cells sorted from blood, collected in a trial of the OX40 agonist ivuxolimab. These receptors all come from an adult with an advanced solid tumor such as melanoma, head and neck, liver or kidney cancer.

V and J are TRBV5-1 and TRBJ2-7; D might be TRBD2 (6 bases). The V end was cut by 0 bases, the J end by 3 bases, with 10 bases between. The germline V gene has CDR1 SGHRS and CDR2 YFSETQ. This CDR3 has 14 residues. CDR3 region: CASSLGSGVYEQYF. For the CDR3, the DNA is TGCGCCAGCAGCTTGGGGTCGGGGGTCTACGAGCAGTACTTC.

The chain combines TRBV6-6 with TRBJ2-7; 7 bases fit TRBD2. Per the germline V gene, CDR1 is MNHNY and CDR2 is SVGAGI (reference sequence). Trimming took 6 bases from V and 6 from J; bases not matched to a gene: 11. The CDR3 has 14 amino acids. The CDR3: CASRYRGDGGEQYF. Here the CDR3 DNA reads TGTGCCAGCAGGTACCGGGGGGACGGGGGCGAGCAGTACTTC.

This clone has a single count. The rearrangement uses TRBV2 and TRBJ2-2; 7 positions agree with TRBD1. J lost 3 bases, V lost 8 bases, and 9 bases had no gene match. CDR1 and CDR2 (germline): SNHLY, FYNNEI. The CDR3 runs to 15 residues. Here the CDR3 reads CASGRQGTDTGELFF. For the CDR3, the DNA is TGTGCCAGCGGAAGACAGGGTACGGACACCGGGGAGCTGTTTTTT.

The chain uses TRBV6-5 and TRBJ2-7; D possibly corresponds to TRBD2 (5 bases). The CDR3 length is 11 residues. The V and J ends lost 8 bases and 6 bases respectively, with 11 bases between them. The germline gives CDR1 MNHEY, CDR2 SVGAGI. The CDR3 region is CASVGGREQYF. The CDR3 bases are TGTGCCAGCGTTGGAGGTCGCGAGCAGTACTTC.

CDR3 sequence (DNA): TGTGCCAGCAGCCGTGGACCGAACTCTGGAAACACCATATATTTT. Protein: CASSRGPNSGNTIYF. The chain links TRBV7-3 to TRBJ1-3; D is unresolved. Germline values: CDR1 SGHTA, CDR2 FQGTGA. The CDR3 contains 15 residues. Trimming left V 5 bases short and J 0 bases short, with 11 bases between.

CDR3 nucleotides: TGTGCCAGTAGGGACCGACTAGCGGTGATAAACAATGAGCAGTTCTTC. This encodes CASRDRLAVINNEQFF. The chain recombines TRBV19 with TRBJ2-1; TRBD2 agrees at 9 bases. The CDR3 spans 16 residues. Germline lookup yields CDR1 LNHDA and CDR2 SQIVND (reference sequence). V lost 6 bases to trimming and J lost 5 bases; unmatched junction nucleotides: 11.

This chain connects TRBV6-5 to TRBJ2-1, with TRBD1 matching 7 bases. The germline V gene has CDR1 MNHEY and CDR2 SVGAGI. This CDR3 region has 14 residues. V gave up 6 bases and J gave up 1 base; unmatched junction bases: 3. Here the CDR3 reads CASSETGSYNEQFF. For the CDR3, the DNA is TGTGCCAGCAGCGAGACAGGGTCCTACAATGAGCAGTTCTTC.

J is TRBJ2-1 and V is TRBV10-1; 12 bases align to TRBD1. The CDR3 is 15 residues long. Germline-derived CDR1 and CDR2 are WNHNN and SYGVQD (reference sequence). J lost 8 bases, V lost 4 bases, and 6 bases had no gene match. The DNA for the CDR3 is TGCGCCAGCAGTGGAGGGACAGGGGGCAGGGATGAGCAGTTCTTC. This translates into CASSGGTGGRDEQFF.

J is TRBJ2-7 and V is TRBV5-1, with D hard to call. Germline CDR1 SGHRS, CDR2 YFSETQ. The CDR3 runs 11 residues. Deletions cut 5 bases from V and 0 bases from J, with 3 bases between. CDR3 bases: TGCGCCAGCAGGAACTCCTACGAGCAGTACTTC. Translation gives CASRNSYEQYF.

This clone was found a few times. This specimen includes other DNA sequences encoding the same CDR3. V gene TRBV10-1 combines with J gene TRBJ1-1; possible D gene TRBD1, 5 bases. The germline V gene encodes CDR1 WNHNN and CDR2 SYGVQD (reference sequence). CDR3 length: 13 residues. The V gene lost 2 bases and the J gene lost 4 bases, with 8 bases spanning the gap. The CDR3 bases are TGCGCCAGCAGTGAGGGGGGACGCACTGAAGCTTTCTTT. Translation gives CASSEGGRTEAFF.

The rearrangement joins TRBV13 to TRBJ2-1; tentatively, D is TRBD1 or TRBD2 (5 bases each). This CDR3 is built from 15 residues. V dropped 0 bases and J dropped 5 bases, with 11 bases sitting between them. The germline V gene encodes CDR1 PRHDT and CDR2 FYEKMQ (reference sequence). The CDR3 coding sequence is TGTGCCAGCAGCTTAGGCCTTGGGGGAGACAATGAGCAGTTCTTC. It yields the protein CASSLGLGGDNEQFF.

This sequence joins TRBV28 and TRBJ1-5, with D perhaps TRBD1 (6 bases). This CDR3 has 13 residues. Trimming took off 9 bases at V and 7 bases at J, with 16 bases between the two ends. CDR1 is MDHEN and CDR2 is SYDVKM in the germline V gene. Here the CDR3 reads CASCYRVQQPQHF. The CDR3 DNA reads TGTGCCAGTTGCTACAGGGTACAGCAGCCCCAGCATTTT.

V usage is TRBV5-1 and J usage is TRBJ2-6, with D possibly called TRBD1 or TRBD2 (5 bases each). CDR1 and CDR2 from the germline V gene are SGHRS and YFSETQ. Trimming took 3 bases from V and 0 from J, leaving 10 bases between them. The CDR3 spans 16 residues. CDR3 residues: CASSWDGGSGANVLTF. The DNA for the CDR3 is TGCGCCAGCAGCTGGGACGGAGGCTCTGGGGCCAACGTCCTGACTTTC.

This clone was found a few times. The chain has TRBV11-3 and TRBJ2-1; 11 bases fit TRBD2. Looked up from germline, CDR1 is SGHNT and CDR2 is YENEEA. The ends lost 1 base at V and 8 bases at J; junction bases unmatched: 10. The CDR3 has 17 amino acids. The CDR3 DNA follows: TGTGCCAGCAGCTTAGGCGAGACTAGCGGGGCGTCGGATGAGCAGTTCTTC. It encodes CASSLGETSGASDEQFF.

There are a few counts of this clone. The chain carries TRBV6-6 and TRBJ1-4, with TRBD1 matching over 9 bases. The CDR3 runs 14 residues. The germline CDR1 and CDR2 sequences are MNHNY and SVGAGI (reference sequence). Losses at the gene ends were 6 bases for V and 8 bases for J; bases not matched to a gene: 7. CDR3 sequence reads: CASRTLGTGEKLFF. CDR3 DNA sequence: TGTGCCAGCAGAACACTCGGGACAGGGGAAAAACTGTTTTTT.

V gene TRBV18 combines with J gene TRBJ2-2, with 7 bases aligning to TRBD1. Per germline, CDR1 KGHSH and CDR2 LQKENI. The CDR3 covers 16 residues. Germline trimming cut 0 bases from V and 5 bases from J; bases unmatched to any gene: 6. This CDR3 is CASSPPGTGETGELFF. CDR3 DNA: TGTGCCAGCTCACCACCAGGAACAGGGGAGACCGGGGAGCTGTTTTTT. Based on the CDR3 plus reference TRBV18 and TRBJ2-2, the full variable domain is NAGVMQNPRHLVRRRGQEARLRCSPMKGHSHVYWYRQLPEEGLKFMVYLQKENIIDESGMPKERFSAEFPKEGPSILRIQQVVRGDSAAYFCASSPPGTGETGELFFGEGSRLTVL.

The rearrangement uses TRBV5-1 and TRBJ2-2; 12 bases match TRBD2. V shed 4 bases, J shed 7 bases, and the junction held 8 bases outside the gene matches. The CDR3 totals 16 residues. The V gene's germline CDR1 is SGHRS and CDR2 YFSETQ. DNA of the CDR3: TGCGCCAGCAGCCCTCTAGCGGGAGGGCGGGGCGGGGAGCTGTTTTTT. This gives the protein CASSPLAGGRGGELFF.

V is TRBV5-4 and J is TRBJ2-7, with no clear D. This CDR3 spans 13 amino acids. Germline lookup yields CDR1 SGHNT and CDR2 YYREEE (reference sequence). Trimming removed 4 bases at V and 6 bases at J, with 14 bases between. CDR3 DNA sequence: TGTGCCAGCAGCCCTGGCCTAGGTTCCGAGCAGTACTTC. Encoded protein: CASSPGLGSEQYF.

The chain has TRBV6-6 and TRBJ2-1, with a weak D call TRBD2 (5 bases). Trimming took off 5 bases at V and 3 bases at J, with 17 bases between the two ends. The CDR3 length is 16 residues. Germline assignment: CDR1 MNHNY and CDR2 SVGAGI (reference sequence). Here the CDR3 reads CASSARGAASYNEQFF. CDR3 nucleotide sequence: TGTGCCAGCAGTGCCCGGGGTGCGGCAAGCTACAATGAGCAGTTCTTC.

The chain combines TRBV7-8 with TRBJ1-5; 8 bases line up with TRBD1. CDR3 size: 15 residues. Germline loops: CDR1 SGHVS, CDR2 FQNEAQ. Trimming removed 5 bases from V and 0 bases from J; junction bases left unmatched: 3. The CDR3 DNA reads as TGTGCCAGCAGCCGGACAGGGAATAGCAATCAGCCCCAGCATTTT. Protein: CASSRTGNSNQPQHF.

The CDR3 DNA follows: TGTGCCAGCAGCGCGCCCCCGCTAGGAGGCTACACCTTC. This encodes CASSAPPLGGYTF. This chain links TRBV9 with TRBJ1-2; no definite D call. CDR1 SGDLS and CDR2 YYNGEE come from the germline V gene. CDR3 length: 13 residues. V shed 3 bases and J shed 8 bases, with 14 bases lying between them. Using reference TRBV9 and TRBJ1-2 for the parts outside the CDR3, the full variable domain is DSGVTQTPKHLITATGQRVTLRCSPRSGDLSVYWYQQSLDQGLQFLIQYYNGEERAKGNILERFSAQQFPDLHSELNLSSLELGDSALYFCASSAPPLGGYTFGSGTRLTVV.

The V call is TRBV5-1, the J call TRBJ1-6; 8 bases agree with TRBD1. This CDR3 comprises 16 residues. Germline values: CDR1 SGHRS, CDR2 YFSETQ. The junction had 8 bases not matched to a gene; V was cut back by 2 bases and J by 7 bases. CDR3 bases: TGCGCCAGCAGCTTAGGGCAGGGGGCAGGAAATTCACCCCTCCACTTT. This gives the protein CASSLGQGAGNSPLHF.